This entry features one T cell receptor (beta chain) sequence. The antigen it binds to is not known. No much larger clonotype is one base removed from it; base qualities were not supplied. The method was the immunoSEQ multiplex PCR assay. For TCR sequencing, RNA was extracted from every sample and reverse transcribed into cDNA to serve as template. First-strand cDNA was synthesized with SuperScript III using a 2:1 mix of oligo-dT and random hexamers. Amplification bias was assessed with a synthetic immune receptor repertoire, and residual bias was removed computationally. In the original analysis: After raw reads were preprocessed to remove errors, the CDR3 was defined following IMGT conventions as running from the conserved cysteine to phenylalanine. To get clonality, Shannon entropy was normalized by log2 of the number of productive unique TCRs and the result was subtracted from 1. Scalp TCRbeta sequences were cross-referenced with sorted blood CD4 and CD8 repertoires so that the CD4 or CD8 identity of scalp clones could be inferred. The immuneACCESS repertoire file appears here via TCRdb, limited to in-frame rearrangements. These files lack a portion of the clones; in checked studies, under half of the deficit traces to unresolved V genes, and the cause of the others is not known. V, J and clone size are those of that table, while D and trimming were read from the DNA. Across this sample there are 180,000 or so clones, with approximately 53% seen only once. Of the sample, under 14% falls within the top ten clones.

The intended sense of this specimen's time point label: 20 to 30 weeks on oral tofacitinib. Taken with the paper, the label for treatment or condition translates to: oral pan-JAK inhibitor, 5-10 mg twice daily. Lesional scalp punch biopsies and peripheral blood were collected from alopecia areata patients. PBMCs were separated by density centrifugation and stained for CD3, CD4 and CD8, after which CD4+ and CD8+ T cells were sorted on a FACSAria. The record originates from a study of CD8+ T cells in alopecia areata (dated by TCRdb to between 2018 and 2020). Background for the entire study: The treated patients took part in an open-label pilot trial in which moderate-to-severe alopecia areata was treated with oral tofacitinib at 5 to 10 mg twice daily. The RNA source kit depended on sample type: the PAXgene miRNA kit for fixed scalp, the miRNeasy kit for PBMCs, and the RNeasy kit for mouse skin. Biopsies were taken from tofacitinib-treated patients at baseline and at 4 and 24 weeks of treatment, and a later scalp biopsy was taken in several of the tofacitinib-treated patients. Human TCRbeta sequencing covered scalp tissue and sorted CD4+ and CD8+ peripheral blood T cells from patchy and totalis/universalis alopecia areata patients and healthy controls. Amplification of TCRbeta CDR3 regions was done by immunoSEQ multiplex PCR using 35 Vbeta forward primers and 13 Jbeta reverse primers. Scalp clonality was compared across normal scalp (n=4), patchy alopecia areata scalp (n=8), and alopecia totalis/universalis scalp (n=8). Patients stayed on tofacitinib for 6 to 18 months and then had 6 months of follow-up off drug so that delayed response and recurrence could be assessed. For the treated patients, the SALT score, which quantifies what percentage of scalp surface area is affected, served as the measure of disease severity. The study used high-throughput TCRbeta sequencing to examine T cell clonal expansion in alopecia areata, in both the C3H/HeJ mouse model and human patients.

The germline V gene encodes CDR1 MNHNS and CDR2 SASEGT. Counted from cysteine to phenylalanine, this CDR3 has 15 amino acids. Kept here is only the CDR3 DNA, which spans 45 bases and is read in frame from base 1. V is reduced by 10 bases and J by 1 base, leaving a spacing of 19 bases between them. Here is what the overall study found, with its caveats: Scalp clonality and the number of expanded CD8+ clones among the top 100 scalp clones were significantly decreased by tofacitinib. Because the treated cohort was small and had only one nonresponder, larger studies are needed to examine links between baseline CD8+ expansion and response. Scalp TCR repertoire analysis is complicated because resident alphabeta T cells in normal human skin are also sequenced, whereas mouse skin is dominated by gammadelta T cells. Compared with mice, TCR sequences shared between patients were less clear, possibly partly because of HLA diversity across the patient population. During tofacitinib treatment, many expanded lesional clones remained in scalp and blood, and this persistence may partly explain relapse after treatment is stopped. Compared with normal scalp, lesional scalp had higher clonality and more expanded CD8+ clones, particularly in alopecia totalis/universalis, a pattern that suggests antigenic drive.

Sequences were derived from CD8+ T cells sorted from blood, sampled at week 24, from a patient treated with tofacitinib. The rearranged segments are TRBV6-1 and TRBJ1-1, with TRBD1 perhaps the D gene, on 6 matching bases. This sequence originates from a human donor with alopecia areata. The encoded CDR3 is CANGKRTDQNTEAFF. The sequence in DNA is TGTGCCAACGGAAAAAGGACAGATCAGAACACTGAAGCTTTCTTT.